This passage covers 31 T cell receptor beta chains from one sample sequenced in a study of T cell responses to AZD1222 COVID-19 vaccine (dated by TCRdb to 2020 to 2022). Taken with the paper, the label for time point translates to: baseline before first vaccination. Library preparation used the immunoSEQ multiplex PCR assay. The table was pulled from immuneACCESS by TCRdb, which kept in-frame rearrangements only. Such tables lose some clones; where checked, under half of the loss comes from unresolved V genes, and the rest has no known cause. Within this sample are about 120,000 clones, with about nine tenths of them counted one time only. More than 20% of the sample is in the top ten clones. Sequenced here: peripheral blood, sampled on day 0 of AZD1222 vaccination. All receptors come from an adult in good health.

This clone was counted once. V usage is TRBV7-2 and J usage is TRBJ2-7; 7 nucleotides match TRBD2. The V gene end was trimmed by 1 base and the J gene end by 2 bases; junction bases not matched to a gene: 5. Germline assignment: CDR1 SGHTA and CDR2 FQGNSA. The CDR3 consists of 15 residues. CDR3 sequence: CASSLGGGSAYEQYF. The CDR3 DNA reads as TGTGCCAGCAGCTTAGGTGGCGGGAGCGCCTACGAGCAGTACTTC.

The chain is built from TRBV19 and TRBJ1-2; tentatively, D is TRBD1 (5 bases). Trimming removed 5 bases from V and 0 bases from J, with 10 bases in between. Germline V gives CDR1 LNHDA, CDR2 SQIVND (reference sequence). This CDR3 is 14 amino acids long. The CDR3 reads CASSSPGPNYGYTF. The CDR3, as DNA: TGTGCCAGTAGTTCACCGGGACCTAACTATGGCTACACCTTC.

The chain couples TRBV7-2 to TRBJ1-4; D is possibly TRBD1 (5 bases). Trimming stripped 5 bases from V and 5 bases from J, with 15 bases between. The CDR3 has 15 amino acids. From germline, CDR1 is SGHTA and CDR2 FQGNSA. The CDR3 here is CASSAIEGRNEKLFF. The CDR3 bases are TGTGCCAGCAGCGCCATCGAGGGGCGAAATGAAAAACTGTTTTTT. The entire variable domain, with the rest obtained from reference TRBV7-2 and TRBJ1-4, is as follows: GAGVSQSPSNKVTEKGKDVELRCDPISGHTALYWYRQSLGQGLEFLIYFQGNSAPDKSGLPSDRFSAERTGGSVSTLTIQRTQQEDSAVYLCASSAIEGRNEKLFFGSGTQLSVL.

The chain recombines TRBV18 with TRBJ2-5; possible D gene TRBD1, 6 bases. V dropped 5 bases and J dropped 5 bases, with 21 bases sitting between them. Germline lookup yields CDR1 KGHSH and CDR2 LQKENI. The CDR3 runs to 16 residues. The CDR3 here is CASSISRDTLGETQYF. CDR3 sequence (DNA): TGTGCCAGCTCAATCAGCCGGGACACCCTGGGTGAGACCCAGTACTTC.

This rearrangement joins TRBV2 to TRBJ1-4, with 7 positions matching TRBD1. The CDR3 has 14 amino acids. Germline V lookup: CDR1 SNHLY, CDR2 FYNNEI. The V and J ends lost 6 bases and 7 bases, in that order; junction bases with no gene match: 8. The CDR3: CASRIQGTFEKLFF. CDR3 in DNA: TGTGCCAGCAGAATACAGGGGACTTTTGAAAAACTGTTTTTT.

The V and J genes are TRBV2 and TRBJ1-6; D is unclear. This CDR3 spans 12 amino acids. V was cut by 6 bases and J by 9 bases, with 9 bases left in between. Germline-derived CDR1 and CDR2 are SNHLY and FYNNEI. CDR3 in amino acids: CASRSGGSPLHF. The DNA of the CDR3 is TGTGCCAGCAGGAGTGGTGGTTCACCCCTCCACTTT. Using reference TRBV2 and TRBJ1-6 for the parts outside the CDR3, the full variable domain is EPEVTQTPSHQVTQMGQEVILRCVPISNHLYFYWYRQILGQKVEFLVSFYNNEISEKSEIFDDQFSVERPDGSNFTLKIRSTKLEDSAMYFCASRSGGSPLHFGNGTRLTVT.

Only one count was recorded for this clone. The CDR3 protein is CASKLGGVFGGHGYTF. CDR3 DNA sequence: TGTGCCAGCAAGCTTGGAGGGGTTTTTGGGGGGCATGGCTACACCTTC. V gene TRBV7-9 combines with J gene TRBJ1-2; D is possibly TRBD1 (6 bases). The CDR3 runs 16 residues. Between the trimmed V and J ends, which lost 7 bases and 6 bases, there was a span of 24 bases. CDR1 is SEHNR, CDR2 FQNEAQ, per germline (reference sequence).

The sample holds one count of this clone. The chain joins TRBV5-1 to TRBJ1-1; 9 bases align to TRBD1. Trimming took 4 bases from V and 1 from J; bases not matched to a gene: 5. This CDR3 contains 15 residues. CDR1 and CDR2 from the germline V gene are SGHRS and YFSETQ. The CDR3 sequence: CASSVRTGANTEAFF. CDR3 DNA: TGCGCCAGCAGCGTCCGGACAGGGGCGAACACTGAAGCTTTCTTT.

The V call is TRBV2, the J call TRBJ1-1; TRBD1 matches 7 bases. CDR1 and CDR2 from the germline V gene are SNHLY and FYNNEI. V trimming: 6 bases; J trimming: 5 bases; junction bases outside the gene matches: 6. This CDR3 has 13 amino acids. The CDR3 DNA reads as TGTGCCAGCAGGACAACAGGGGCTACTGAAGCTTTCTTT. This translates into CASRTTGATEAFF.

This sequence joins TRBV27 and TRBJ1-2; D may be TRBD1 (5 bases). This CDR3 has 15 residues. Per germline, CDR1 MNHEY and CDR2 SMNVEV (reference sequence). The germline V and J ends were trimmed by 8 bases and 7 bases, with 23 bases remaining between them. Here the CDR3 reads CASVFGQLGPGGYTF. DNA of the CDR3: TGTGCCAGCGTCTTCGGACAACTAGGGCCGGGTGGCTACACCTTC.

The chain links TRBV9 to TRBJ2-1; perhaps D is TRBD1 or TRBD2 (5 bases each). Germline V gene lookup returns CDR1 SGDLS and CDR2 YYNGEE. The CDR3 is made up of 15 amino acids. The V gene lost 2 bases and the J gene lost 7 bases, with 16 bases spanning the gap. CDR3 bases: TGTGCCAGCAGCGTCAGATCGGGGCCGAAGAATGAGCAGTTCTTC. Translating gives CASSVRSGPKNEQFF.

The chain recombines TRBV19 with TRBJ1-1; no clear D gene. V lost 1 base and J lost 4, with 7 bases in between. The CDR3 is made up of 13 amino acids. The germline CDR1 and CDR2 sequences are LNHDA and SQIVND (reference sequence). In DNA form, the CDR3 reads TGTGCCAGTAGTATAGGGCCGAGCACTGAAGCTTTCTTT. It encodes CASSIGPSTEAFF.

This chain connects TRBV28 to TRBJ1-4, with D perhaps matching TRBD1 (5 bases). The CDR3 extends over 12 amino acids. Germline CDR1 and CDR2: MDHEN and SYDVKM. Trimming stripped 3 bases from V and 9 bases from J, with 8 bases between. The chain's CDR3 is CASSFGTKKLFF. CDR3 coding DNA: TGTGCCAGCAGTTTCGGGACTAAAAAACTGTTTTTT.

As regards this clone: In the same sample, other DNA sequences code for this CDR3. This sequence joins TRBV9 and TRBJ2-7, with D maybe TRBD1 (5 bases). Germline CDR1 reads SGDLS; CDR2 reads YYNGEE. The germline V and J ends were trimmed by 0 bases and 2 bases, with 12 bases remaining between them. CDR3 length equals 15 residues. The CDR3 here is CASSVARDSPYEQYF. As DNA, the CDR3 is TGTGCCAGCAGCGTAGCCCGTGACAGCCCCTACGAGCAGTACTTC.

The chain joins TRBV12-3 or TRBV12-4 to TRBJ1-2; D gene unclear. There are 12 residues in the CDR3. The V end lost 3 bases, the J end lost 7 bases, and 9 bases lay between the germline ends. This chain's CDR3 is CASSFGVGGYTF. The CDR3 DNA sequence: TGTGCCAGCAGTTTCGGGGTAGGTGGCTACACCTTC.

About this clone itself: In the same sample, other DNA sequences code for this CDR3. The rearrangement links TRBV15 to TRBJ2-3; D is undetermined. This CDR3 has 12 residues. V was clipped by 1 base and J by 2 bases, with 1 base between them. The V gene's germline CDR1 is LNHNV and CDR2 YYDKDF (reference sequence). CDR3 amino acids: CATSRATDTQYF. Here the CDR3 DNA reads TGTGCCACCAGCAGAGCCACAGATACGCAGTATTTT.

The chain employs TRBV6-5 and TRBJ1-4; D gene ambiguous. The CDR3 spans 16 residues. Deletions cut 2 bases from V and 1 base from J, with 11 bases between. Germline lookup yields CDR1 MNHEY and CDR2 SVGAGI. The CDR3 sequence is CASSYDGSITNEKLFF. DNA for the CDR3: TGTGCCAGCAGTTACGACGGCAGCATAACTAATGAAAAACTGTTTTTT.

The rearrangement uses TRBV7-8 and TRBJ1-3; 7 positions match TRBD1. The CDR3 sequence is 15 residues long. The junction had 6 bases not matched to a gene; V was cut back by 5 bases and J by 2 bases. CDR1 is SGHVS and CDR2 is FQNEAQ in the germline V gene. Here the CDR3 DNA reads TGTGCCAGCAGCATACAGGGGACGCCTGGAAACACCATATATTTT. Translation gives CASSIQGTPGNTIYF.

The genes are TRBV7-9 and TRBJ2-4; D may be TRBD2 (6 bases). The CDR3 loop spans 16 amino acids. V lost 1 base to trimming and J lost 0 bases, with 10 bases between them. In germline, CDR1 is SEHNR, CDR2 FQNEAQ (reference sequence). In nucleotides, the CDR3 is TGTGCCAGCAGCTTAGGGGGCGGGAAAGCCAAAAACATTCAGTACTTC. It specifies CASSLGGGKAKNIQYF. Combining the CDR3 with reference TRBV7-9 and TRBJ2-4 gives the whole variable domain DTGVSQNPRHKITKRGQNVTFRCDPISEHNRLYWYRQTLGQGPEFLTYFQNEAQLEKSRLLSDRFSAERPKGSFSTLEIQRTEQGDSAMYLCASSLGGGKAKNIQYFGAGTRLSVL.

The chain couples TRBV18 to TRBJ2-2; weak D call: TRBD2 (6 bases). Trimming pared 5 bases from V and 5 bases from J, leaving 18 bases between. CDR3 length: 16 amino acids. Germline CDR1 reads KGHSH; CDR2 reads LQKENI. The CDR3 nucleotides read TGTGCCAGCTCAACTGGGACTCCAACGGGAACCGGGGAGCTGTTTTTT. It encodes CASSTGTPTGTGELFF.

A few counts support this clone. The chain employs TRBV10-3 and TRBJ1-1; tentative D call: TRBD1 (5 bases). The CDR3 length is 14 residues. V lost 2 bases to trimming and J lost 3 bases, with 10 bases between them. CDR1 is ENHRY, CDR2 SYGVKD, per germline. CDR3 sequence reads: CAISEGAVYTEAFF. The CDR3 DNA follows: TGTGCCATCAGTGAGGGGGCAGTGTACACTGAAGCTTTCTTT.

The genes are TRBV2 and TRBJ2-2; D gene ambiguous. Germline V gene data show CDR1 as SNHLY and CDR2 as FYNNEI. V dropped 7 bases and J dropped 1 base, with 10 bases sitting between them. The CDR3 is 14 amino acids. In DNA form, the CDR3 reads TGTGCCAGCACCCAGGACGGGAACACCGGGGAGCTGTTTTTT. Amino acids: CASTQDGNTGELFF.

CDR3 bases: TGCGCCAGCAGCTTGGGGGGGATCTCCTACAATGAGCAGTTCTTC. Encoded protein: CASSLGGISYNEQFF. The chain employs TRBV5-1 and TRBJ2-1, with D perhaps being TRBD1 or TRBD2 (5 bases each). CDR1 SGHRS and CDR2 YFSETQ come from the germline V gene. This CDR3 is 15 amino acids long. The ends were cut back, 0 bases at V and 0 bases at J, with 7 bases in the middle.

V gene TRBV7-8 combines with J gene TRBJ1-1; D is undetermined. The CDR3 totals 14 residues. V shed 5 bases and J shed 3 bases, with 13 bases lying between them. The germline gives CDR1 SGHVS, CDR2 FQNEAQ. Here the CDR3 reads CASSPTREHTEAFF. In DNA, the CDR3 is TGTGCCAGCAGCCCCACGCGGGAACACACTGAAGCTTTCTTT. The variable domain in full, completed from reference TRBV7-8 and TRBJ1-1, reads GAGVSQSPRYKVAKRGQDVALRCDPISGHVSLFWYQQALGQGPEFLTYFQNEAQLDKSGLPSDRFFAERPEGSVSTLKIQRTQQEDSAVYLCASSPTREHTEAFFGQGTRLTVV.

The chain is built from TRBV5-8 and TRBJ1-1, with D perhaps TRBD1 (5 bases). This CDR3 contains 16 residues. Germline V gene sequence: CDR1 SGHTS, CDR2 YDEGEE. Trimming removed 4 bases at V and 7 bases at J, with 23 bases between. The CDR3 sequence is CASSQLWGDRAFEAFF. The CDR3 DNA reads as TGTGCCAGCAGCCAATTGTGGGGCGACCGGGCCTTTGAAGCTTTCTTT.

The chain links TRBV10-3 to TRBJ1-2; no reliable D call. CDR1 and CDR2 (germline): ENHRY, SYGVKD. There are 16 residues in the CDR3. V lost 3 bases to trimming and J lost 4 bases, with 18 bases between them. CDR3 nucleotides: TGTGCCATCAGTGAAAAGGGTTGGGTTACGGGCTATGGCTACACCTTC. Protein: CAISEKGWVTGYGYTF.

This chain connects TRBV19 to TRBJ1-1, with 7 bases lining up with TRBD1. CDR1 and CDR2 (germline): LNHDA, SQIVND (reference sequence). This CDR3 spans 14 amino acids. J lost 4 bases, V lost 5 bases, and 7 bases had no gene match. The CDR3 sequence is CASSETGRLTEAFF. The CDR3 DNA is TGTGCCAGTAGTGAGACAGGGCGTCTCACTGAAGCTTTCTTT.

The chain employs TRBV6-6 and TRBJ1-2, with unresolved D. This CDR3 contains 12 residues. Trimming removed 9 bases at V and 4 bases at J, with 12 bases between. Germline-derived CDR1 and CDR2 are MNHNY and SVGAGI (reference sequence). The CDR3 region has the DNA TGTGCCAGTACCTCGTCGAGCTATGGCTACACCTTC. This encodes CASTSSSYGYTF.

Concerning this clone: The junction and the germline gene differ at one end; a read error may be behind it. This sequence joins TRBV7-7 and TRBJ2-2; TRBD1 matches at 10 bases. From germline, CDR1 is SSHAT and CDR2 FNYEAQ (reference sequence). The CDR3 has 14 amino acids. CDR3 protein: CASSRDRGTGELFF. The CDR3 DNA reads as TGTGCTAGCAGCCGGGACAGGGGAACCGGGGAGCTGTTTTTT.

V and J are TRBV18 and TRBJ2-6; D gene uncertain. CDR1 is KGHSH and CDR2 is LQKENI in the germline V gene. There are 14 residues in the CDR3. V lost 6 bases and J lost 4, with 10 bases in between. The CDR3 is CASSSNSGANVLTF. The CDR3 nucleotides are TGTGCCAGCTCCTCGAACTCCGGGGCCAACGTCCTGACTTTC.

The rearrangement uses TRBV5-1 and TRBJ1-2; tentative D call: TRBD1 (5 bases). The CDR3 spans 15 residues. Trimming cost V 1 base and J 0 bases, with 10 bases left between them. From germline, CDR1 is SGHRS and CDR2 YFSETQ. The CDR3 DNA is TGCGCCAGCAGCTTGCCAGGGCAAGCTAACTATGGCTACACCTTC. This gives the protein CASSLPGQANYGYTF. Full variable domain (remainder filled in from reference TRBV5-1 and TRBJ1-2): KAGVTQTPRYLIKTRGQQVTLSCSPISGHRSVSWYQQTPGQGLQFLFEYFSETQRNKGNFPGRFSGRQFSNSRSEMNVSTLELGDSALYLCASSLPGQANYGYTFGSGTRLTVV.